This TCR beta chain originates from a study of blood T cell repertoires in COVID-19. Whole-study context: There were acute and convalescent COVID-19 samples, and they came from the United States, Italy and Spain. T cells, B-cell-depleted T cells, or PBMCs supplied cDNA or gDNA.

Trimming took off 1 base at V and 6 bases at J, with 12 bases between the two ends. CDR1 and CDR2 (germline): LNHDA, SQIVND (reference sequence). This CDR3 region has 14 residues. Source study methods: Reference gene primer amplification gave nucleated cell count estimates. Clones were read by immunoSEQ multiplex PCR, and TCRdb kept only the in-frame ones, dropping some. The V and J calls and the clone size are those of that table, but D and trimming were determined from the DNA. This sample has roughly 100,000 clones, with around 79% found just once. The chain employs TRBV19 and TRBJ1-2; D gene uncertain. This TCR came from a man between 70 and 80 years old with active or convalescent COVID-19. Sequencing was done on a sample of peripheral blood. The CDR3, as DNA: TGTGCCAGTAGTATAGCTGAGGGAAGGAATGGCTACACCTTC. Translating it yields CASSIAEGRNGYTF.